These T cell receptor beta chains were read from a single sample in a study of molecular identifiers for immune sequencing clone quantification. In TCRdb, the PCR reads were re-called with MiXCR into one record per CDR3 protein. The sample contains 35,000 to 45,000 distinct CDR3 sequences, 15% to 20% of which appear only once. Sequenced sample: naive CD8+ T cells from blood, with Jurkat cell RNA spiked in. The receptor source for this set is a human donor in good health. Some libraries in this study had Jurkat cell RNA spiked in. Both conserved end residues are part of each CDR3. The D gene is left open where the match is weak. Clone size appears in some rows only: once, few, many, or a class for an expanded clone.

TRBJ2-5 . few TRBV28 CASLLHRAGERPETQYF TGTGCCAGCCTACTCCACCGGGCAGGGGAGCGCCCAGAGACCCAGTACTTC
TRBJ2-4 . many TRBV4-1 CASSHLAAGPLAKNIQYF TGCGCCAGCAGCCATCTGGCAGCAGGACCCCTAGCCAAAAACATTCAGTACTTC
TRBJ1-5 . many TRBV3-1 CASSQEGQPQHF TGTGCCAGCAGCCAAGAGGGTCAGCCCCAGCATTTT
TRBJ2-5 . many TRBV9 CASSVEGWATDQETQYF TGTGCCAGCAGCGTAGAAGGTTGGGCAACGGACCAAGAGACCCAGTACTTC
TRBJ2-3 TRBD2 many TRBV30 CAWSVGAGGADTQYF TGTGCCTGGAGTGTCGGAGCGGGAGGAGCAGATACGCAGTATTTT
TRBJ1-5 . many TRBV6-6 CASKVDSNQPQHF TGTGCCAGCAAGGTTGACAGCAATCAGCCCCAGCATTTT
TRBJ2-4 TRBD1 many TRBV6-1 CASSEEGQGVTKNIQYF TGTGCCAGCAGTGAAGAAGGGCAGGGGGTGACCAAAAACATTCAGTACTTC
TRBJ2-7 . many TRBV28 CATRKTSSHEQYF TGTGCCACCCGAAAAACCAGTAGCCACGAGCAGTACTTC
TRBJ2-7 . many TRBV7-2 CASSPDTPTAPEEQYF TGTGCCAGCAGCCCGGACACCCCGACAGCTCCAGAGGAGCAGTACTTC
TRBJ2-5 TRBD1 . TRBV27 CASSSGQGVWETQYF TGTGCCAGCAGTTCTGGACAGGGGGTGTGGGAGACCCAGTACTTC
TRBJ1-1 . many TRBV12-3/TRBV12-4 CASLRGGVDTEAFF TGTGCCAGCCTGCGGGGGGGCGTGGACACTGAAGCTTTCTTT
TRBJ2-3 . many TRBV19 CASSIPHYGGISTDTQYF TGTGCCAGTAGTATACCCCACTATGGGGGAATCAGCACAGATACGCAGTATTTT
TRBJ2-5 TRBD1 many TRBV7-9 CASSSPGQTQETQYF TGTGCCAGCAGCTCCCCGGGACAGACCCAAGAGACCCAGTACTTC
TRBJ2-5 TRBD2 many TRBV5-5 CASSLASRGGETQYF TGTGCCAGCAGCTTGGCCTCGCGGGGGGGGGAGACCCAGTACTTC
TRBJ2-5 . many TRBV7-2 CASSLTWERHQETQYF TGTGCCAGCAGCTTAACTTGGGAGCGGCACCAAGAGACCCAGTACTTC
TRBJ2-1 . . TRBV3-1 CASSQEPLSGGNEQFF TGTGCCAGCAGCCAAGAACCCCTGTCTGGGGGCAATGAGCAGTTCTTC
TRBJ2-1 TRBD2 . TRBV7-6 CASSPTGTSVDNEQFF TGTGCCAGCAGTCCCACCGGGACTAGCGTAGACAATGAGCAGTTCTTC
TRBJ2-1 TRBD2 . TRBV3-1 CSSSQTRSGLAGYNEQFF TGTTCCAGCAGCCAAACGCGGTCGGGACTAGCGGGGTACAATGAGCAGTTCTTC
TRBJ2-7 . many TRBV14 CASSQAVVTAPSNEQYF TGTGCCAGCAGCCAAGCGGTGGTCACAGCTCCTAGTAACGAGCAGTACTTC
TRBJ2-1 . few TRBV19 CASSSFSVYQGYNEQFF TGTGCCAGTAGTAGTTTTTCGGTTTATCAGGGATACAATGAGCAGTTCTTC
TRBJ2-7 . few TRBV27 CASSLGGGGGEQYF TGTGCCAGCAGTTTAGGGGGTGGGGGCGGGGAGCAGTACTTC
TRBJ2-6 . many TRBV3-1 CASSPTGAGANVLTF TGTGCCAGCAGCCCTACGGGGGCTGGGGCCAACGTCCTGACTTTC
TRBJ2-3 TRBD1 . TRBV27 CASGLVARGPDTQYF TGTGCCAGCGGTTTAGTTGCCAGGGGGCCTGATACGCAGTATTTT
TRBJ2-1 . many TRBV7-9 CASSSVANEQFF TGTGCCAGCAGCTCGGTCGCCAATGAGCAGTTCTTC
TRBJ2-3 . many TRBV28 CASSLGDDTDTQYF TGTGCCAGCAGTTTGGGGGACGACACAGATACGCAGTATTTT
TRBJ2-6 TRBD2 many TRBV4-3 CASSQGLAGLSSGANVLTF TGCGCCAGCAGCCAGGGACTAGCGGGCCTTAGCTCTGGGGCCAACGTCCTGACTTTC
TRBJ2-3 . many TRBV9 CASSVTGLGTDTQYF TGTGCCAGCAGCGTTACAGGACTGGGCACAGATACGCAGTATTTT
TRBJ1-1 TRBD1 few TRBV6-2/TRBV6-3 CASRLPTGGFGTEAFF TGTGCCAGCAGACTACCGACAGGGGGATTTGGCACTGAAGCTTTCTTT
TRBJ2-7 . many TRBV6-1 CASTSGTRVWEQYF TGTGCCAGCACCTCCGGGACTCGAGTTTGGGAGCAGTACTTC
TRBJ2-3 . many TRBV30 CAWSFSLADTQYF TGTGCCTGGAGTTTCTCACTCGCAGATACGCAGTATTTT
TRBJ2-3 . many TRBV5-6 CASSLTSDLTDTQYF TGTGCCAGCAGCTTGACGAGTGACCTCACAGATACGCAGTATTTT
TRBJ2-4 TRBD1 . TRBV7-9 CASSLTDRGNIQYF TGTGCCAGCAGCTTGACGGACAGGGGAAACATTCAGTACTTC
TRBJ2-3 . many TRBV4-1 CASSQDRAGLTDTQYF TGCGCCAGCAGCCAAGACCGGGCGGGGCTCACAGATACGCAGTATTTT
TRBJ2-3 TRBD2 many TRBV5-4 CASSLAAGVGDTQYF TGTGCCAGCAGCTTGGCGGCGGGAGTGGGGGATACGCAGTATTTT
TRBJ2-7 TRBD2 few TRBV4-1 CASSQVAGGPFEQYF TGCGCCAGCAGCCAAGTTGCGGGAGGGCCTTTCGAGCAGTACTTC
TRBJ2-7 . . TRBV4-1 CASSQKREGGYEQYF TGCGCCAGCAGCCAAAAAAGGGAGGGGGGTTACGAGCAGTACTTC
TRBJ2-7 . . TRBV19 CASSATDMSEQYF TGTGCCAGTAGCGCGACAGATATGAGCGAGCAGTACTTC
TRBJ2-2 . many TRBV5-4 CASSLGENTGELFF TGTGCCAGCAGCTTGGGAGAGAACACCGGGGAGCTGTTTTTT
TRBJ1-1 . . TRBV15 CATSRGLLGTEALF TGTGCCACCAGCAGAGGCCTCCTGGGGACTGAAGCTCTCTTT
TRBJ2-7 . many TRBV5-1 CASSLYRVPTGEQYF TGCGCCAGCAGCTTGTACAGGGTCCCAACGGGGGAGCAGTACTTC
TRBJ1-2 . few TRBV29-1 CSVEDLVNRGDGYTF TGCAGCGTTGAAGATCTCGTCAACCGAGGCGATGGCTACACCTTC
TRBJ2-7 . many TRBV13 CASSQDQGLEQYF TGTGCCAGCAGCCAGGATCAGGGGCTCGAGCAGTACTTC
TRBJ2-1 TRBD2 few TRBV6-6 CASSYPRPGTSGIEDAYNEQFF TGTGCCAGCAGTTACCCGAGGCCCGGGACTAGCGGGATTGAAGATGCCTACAATGAGCAGTTCTTC